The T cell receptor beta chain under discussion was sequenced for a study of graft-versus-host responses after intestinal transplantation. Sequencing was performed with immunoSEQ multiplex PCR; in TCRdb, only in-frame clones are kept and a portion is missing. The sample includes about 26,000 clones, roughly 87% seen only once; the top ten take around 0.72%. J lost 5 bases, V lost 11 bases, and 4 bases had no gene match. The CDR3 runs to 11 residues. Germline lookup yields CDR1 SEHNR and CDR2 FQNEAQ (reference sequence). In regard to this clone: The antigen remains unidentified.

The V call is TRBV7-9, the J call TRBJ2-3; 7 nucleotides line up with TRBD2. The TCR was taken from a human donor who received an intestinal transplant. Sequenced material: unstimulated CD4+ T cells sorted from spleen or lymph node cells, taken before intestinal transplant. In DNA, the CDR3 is TGTGCCGTTGGGAGGGGAGATACGCAGTATTTT. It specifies CAVGRGDTQYF.